Following are 7 T cell receptor beta chains from one sample sequenced in a study of blood T cell repertoires in COVID-19. TCRdb keeps only in-frame clones here, not all; method: immunoSEQ multiplex PCR. This sample has 300,000 to 500,000 clones, with roughly 90% found just once. The sample was PBMCs or T cells enriched from blood (not recorded which). All receptors derive from a woman in her 30s with acute COVID-19.

The rearrangement uses TRBV6-2 or TRBV6-3 and TRBJ2-1; D possibly corresponds to TRBD1 (6 bases). The CDR3 is 13 residues long. Germline V gene lookup returns CDR1 MNHEY and CDR2 SVGEGT. Trimming removed 4 bases from V and 8 bases from J, with 12 bases in between. The DNA of the CDR3 is TGTGCCAGCAGTTCCGGGACAAGGGATGAGCAGTTCTTC. It specifies CASSSGTRDEQFF.

This chain links TRBV15 with TRBJ1-3; D call uncertain. The CDR3 covers 14 residues. Looked up from germline, CDR1 is LNHNV and CDR2 is YYDKDF (reference sequence). V was pared by 2 bases and J by 2 bases, with 7 bases between. CDR3 region: CATSRIEPGNTIYF. CDR3 DNA: TGTGCCACCAGCAGAATAGAACCTGGAAACACCATATATTTT.

The chain links TRBV6-4 to TRBJ1-2, with 8 bases matching TRBD1. The germline V gene encodes CDR1 MRHNA and CDR2 SNTAGT. Trimming removed 4 bases from V and 8 bases from J; junction bases left unmatched: 6. The CDR3 has 13 residues. CDR3: CASSVRTGSGYTF. The CDR3 DNA sequence: TGTGCCAGCAGTGTCAGGACAGGGAGCGGCTACACCTTC.

The chain employs TRBV6-5 and TRBJ1-4, with 7 nucleotides matching TRBD1. CDR1 and CDR2 from the germline V gene are MNHEY and SVGAGI. V lost 6 bases and J lost 5; bases outside the gene matches: 6. This CDR3 has 14 amino acids. CDR3 in DNA: TGTGCCAGCAGCCTACAGGGGAGGAATGAAAAACTGTTTTTT. Its protein product is CASSLQGRNEKLFF.

This clone was counted once. The chain couples TRBV6-5 to TRBJ1-2, with D possibly matching TRBD1 (6 bases). Germline CDR1 and CDR2: MNHEY and SVGAGI. This CDR3 has 15 amino acids. The ends were cut back, 2 bases at V and 4 bases at J, with 14 bases in the middle. The CDR3 loop reads CASSYRGADSYGYTF. CDR3 DNA: TGTGCCAGCAGTTACCGGGGGGCGGACTCCTATGGCTACACCTTC.

V usage is TRBV9 and J usage is TRBJ1-4; TRBD1 matches 7 bases. J was trimmed by 8 bases and V by 4 bases; bases with no gene match: 11. Germline lookup yields CDR1 SGDLS and CDR2 YYNGEE. This CDR3 has 15 residues. CDR3 sequence reads: CASSSAGGTAEKLFF. The CDR3 DNA reads as TGTGCCAGCAGCTCCGCAGGGGGGACGGCCGAAAAACTGTTTTTT.

The chain has TRBV19 and TRBJ1-5; 9 bases are shared with TRBD1. V was clipped by 6 bases and J by 5 bases; unmatched bases: 11. Germline CDR1 reads LNHDA; CDR2 reads SQIVND (reference sequence). The CDR3 is 16 amino acids. CDR3 nucleotide sequence: TGTGCCAGTAGCCCCACCAGGGACAGGGCCCATCAGCCCCAGCATTTT. It translates to CASSPTRDRAHQPQHF.